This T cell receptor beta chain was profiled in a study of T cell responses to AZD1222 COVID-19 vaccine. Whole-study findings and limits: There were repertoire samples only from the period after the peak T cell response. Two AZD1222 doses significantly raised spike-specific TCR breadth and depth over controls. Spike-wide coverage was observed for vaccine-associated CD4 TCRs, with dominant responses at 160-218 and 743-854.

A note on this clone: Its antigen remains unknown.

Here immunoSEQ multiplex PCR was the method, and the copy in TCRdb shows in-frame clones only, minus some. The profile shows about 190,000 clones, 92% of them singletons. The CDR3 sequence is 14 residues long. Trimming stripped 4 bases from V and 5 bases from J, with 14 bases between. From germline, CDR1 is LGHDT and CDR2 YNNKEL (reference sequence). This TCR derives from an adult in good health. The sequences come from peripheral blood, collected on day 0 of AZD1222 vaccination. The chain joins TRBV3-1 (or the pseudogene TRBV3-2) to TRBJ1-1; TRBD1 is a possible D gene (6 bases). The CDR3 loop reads CASSPPGAGTEAFF. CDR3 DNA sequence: TGTGCCAGCAGCCCCCCGGGGGCAGGGACTGAAGCTTTCTTT.